The clone carrying this T cell receptor beta chain showed up just a few times. Its cognate antigen is unknown. MiXCR was run by TCRdb on the reads, yielding one entry per CDR3 protein. The data show about 220,000 distinct CDR3 sequences, approximately 38% seen once. This CDR3 region has 17 residues. V gave up 6 bases and J gave up 2 bases, with 23 bases separating them. Germline CDR1 is SGHVS and CDR2 is FNYEAQ. This entry comes from a study of T cell repertoires in cytomegalovirus infection. Study-wide background: A matching HLA type, together with CMV infection, was signaled by public TCR beta signatures.

The clonotype originates from a human donor in good health (CMV status not recorded). Some clones in this sample may be carry-over from other donors' samples. This chain connects TRBV7-6 to TRBJ2-7, with a possible D match to TRBD2 (6 bases). Source: CD8+ T cells from cultured PBMCs, taken from culture after CMV antigen stimulation. The CDR3 region has the DNA TGTGCCAGCAGTTCCGGTCATGCGGGGCCAAACGCCTACGAGCAGTACTTC. It translates to CASSSGHAGPNAYEQYF.